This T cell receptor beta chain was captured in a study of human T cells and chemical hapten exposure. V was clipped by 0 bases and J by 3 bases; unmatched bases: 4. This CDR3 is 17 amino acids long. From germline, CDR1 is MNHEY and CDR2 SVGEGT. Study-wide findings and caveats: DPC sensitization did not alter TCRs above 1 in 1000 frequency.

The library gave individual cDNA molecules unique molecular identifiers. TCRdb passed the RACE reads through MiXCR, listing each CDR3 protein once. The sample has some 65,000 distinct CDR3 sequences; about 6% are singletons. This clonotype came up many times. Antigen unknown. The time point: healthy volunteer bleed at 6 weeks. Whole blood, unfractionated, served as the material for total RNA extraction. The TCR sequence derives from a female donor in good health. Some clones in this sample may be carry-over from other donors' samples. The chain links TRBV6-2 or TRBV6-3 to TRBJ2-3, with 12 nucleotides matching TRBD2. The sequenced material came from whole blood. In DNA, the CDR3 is TGTGCCAGCAGTTACTCATCTAGCGGGAGGGCGACAGATACGCAGTATTTT. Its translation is CASSYSSSGRATDTQYF.